These 20 T cell receptor beta chains share one sample of origin, sequenced in a study of vaccination effects on CD4 cells after COVID-19. Data came from immunoSEQ multiplex PCR; TCRdb stores just in-frame clones and leaves some out. In the table there are roughly 71,000 clones, around 80% of which are singletons. Under the ViraFEST assay, PBMC were stimulated with viral peptide pools so that antigen-specific CD4+ T cells expanded. Sequencing was performed afterwards. With 9 to 11 days of culture completed, CD4+ T cells were isolated. Participants were vaccinated with two doses of either the BNT162b2 or mRNA-1273 vaccine. These receptors' targets are unknown. The specimen comprised CD4+ T cells from PBMCs cultured with HCoV-229E spike peptides, sampled after COVID-19 vaccination. These receptors came from a human donor who received a COVID-19 vaccine.

The chain employs TRBV5-1 and TRBJ1-4; no clear D. This CDR3 is built from 15 residues. Per germline, CDR1 SGHRS and CDR2 YFSETQ. Deletions cut 4 bases from V and 0 bases from J, with 10 bases between. In nucleotides, the CDR3 is TGCGCCAGCAGCGGGAACAGCGCAACTAATGAAAAACTGTTTTTT. The encoded protein is CASSGNSATNEKLFF.

The chain uses TRBV6-5 and TRBJ2-2, with D perhaps TRBD1 (5 bases). The CDR3 contains 14 residues. Germline V gene lookup returns CDR1 MNHEY and CDR2 SVGAGI. The V end was cut by 9 bases, the J end by 1 base, with 12 bases between. The CDR3 DNA reads TGTGCCAGTTACCAGGGCAGGAACACCGGGGAGCTGTTTTTT. Its translation: CASYQGRNTGELFF.

This clone was seen more than once but under ten times. The V gene is TRBV24-1, the J gene TRBJ2-2, with D possibly TRBD2 on 7 matching bases. Trimming left V 7 bases short and J 7 bases short, with 15 bases between. The CDR3 loop spans 14 amino acids. Germline-derived CDR1 and CDR2 are KGHDR and SFDVKD. This CDR3 reads CATRHGGASGELFF. For the CDR3, the DNA is TGTGCCACCAGGCATGGGGGGGCCAGCGGGGAGCTGTTTTTT.

This sequence joins TRBV18 and TRBJ2-3; either TRBD1 or TRBD2 may supply D (5 bases each). CDR1 and CDR2 from the germline V gene are KGHSH and LQKENI. The CDR3 is 14 amino acids. With 3 bases removed from V and 7 bases from J, the gap between germline ends came to 14 bases. CDR3 bases: TGTGCCAGCTCACCGGGACCCCGTGGAAATACGCAGTATTTT. Its protein product is CASSPGPRGNTQYF.

This sequence joins TRBV6-5 and TRBJ1-6; unclear D gene. V lost 2 bases to trimming and J lost 0 bases, with 8 bases between them. CDR1 and CDR2 (germline): MNHEY, SVGAGI. The CDR3 has 16 residues. The chain's CDR3 is CASSYGKSSYNSPLHF. CDR3 coding DNA: TGTGCCAGCAGTTACGGGAAGAGCTCCTATAATTCACCCCTCCACTTT.

V gene TRBV7-2 combines with J gene TRBJ2-3; D is unclear. The CDR3 is made up of 12 amino acids. V lost 5 bases and J 6 bases, leaving 9 bases between the germline ends. Per germline, CDR1 SGHTA and CDR2 FQGNSA. CDR3: CASSPRRDTQYF. As DNA, the CDR3 is TGTGCCAGCAGCCCTAGAAGGGATACGCAGTATTTT.

The V call is TRBV11-3, the J call TRBJ2-2, with TRBD2 matching over 11 bases. V lost 5 bases, J lost 9 bases, and 5 bases stayed unmatched. The CDR3 sequence is 14 residues long. CDR1 is SGHNT, CDR2 YENEEA, per germline. CDR3 residues: CASSRSGGARELFF. CDR3 in DNA: TGTGCCAGCAGCCGTAGCGGGGGGGCCAGGGAGCTGTTTTTT.

The chain is built from TRBV5-7 and TRBJ1-2; the D gene is possibly TRBD1 (6 bases). TRBV5-7 is an ORF, with its function uncertain. The CDR3 runs 18 residues. V was cut by 0 bases and J by 3 bases, with 21 bases left in between. CDR3 region: CASSLECGAGVGDYGYTF. The CDR3 nucleotides are TGTGCCAGCAGCTTGGAGTGTGGGGCAGGGGTTGGCGACTATGGCTACACCTTC.

This chain connects TRBV5-6 to TRBJ2-5; no firm D call. The CDR3 runs to 15 residues. V was cut by 0 bases and J by 1 base, with 10 bases left in between. The germline V gene encodes CDR1 SGHDT and CDR2 YYEEEE. The CDR3 DNA follows: TGTGCCAGCAGCTTGGAAGGGCGCTTCCAAGAGACCCAGTACTTC. This translates into CASSLEGRFQETQYF.

This clone was seen a single time. The CDR3 sequence: CASSPQRGYTF. The CDR3 bases are TGTGCCAGCTCCCCTCAGAGGGGCTACACCTTC. This chain uses TRBV18 with TRBJ1-2; D remains unclear. The CDR3 runs 11 residues. Germline CDR1 is KGHSH and CDR2 is LQKENI. V gave up 6 bases and J gave up 8 bases, with 10 bases separating them.

The chain joins TRBV9 to TRBJ2-3, with D perhaps TRBD2 (5 bases). The germline V gene has CDR1 SGDLS and CDR2 YYNGEE. The CDR3 sequence is 17 residues long. The V end was cut by 4 bases, the J end by 2 bases, with 20 bases between. The CDR3 sequence: CASSRGSRGGYTDTQYF. DNA of the CDR3: TGTGCCAGCAGCCGGGGATCCCGAGGAGGCTACACAGATACGCAGTATTTT. Looking up the rest from reference TRBV9 and TRBJ2-3 gives the full variable domain: DSGVTQTPKHLITATGQRVTLRCSPRSGDLSVYWYQQSLDQGLQFLIQYYNGEERAKGNILERFSAQQFPDLHSELNLSSLELGDSALYFCASSRGSRGGYTDTQYFGPGTRLTVL.

Here the CDR3 DNA reads TGTGCCAGCAGGTCAGAACAGGGGAGAGAAGCTTTCTTT. Its protein product is CASRSEQGREAFF. This chain connects TRBV12-3 or TRBV12-4 to TRBJ1-1; 7 bases fit TRBD1. Trimming removed 6 bases from V and 8 bases from J; junction bases left unmatched: 9. The CDR3 consists of 13 residues.

The CDR3 DNA sequence: TGCGCCAGCAGCCAAGAGGTGTGGCTAGCGGGGGGCTACCCCTACGAGCAGTACGTC. Translation gives CASSQEVWLAGGYPYEQYV. The chain has TRBV4-1 and TRBJ2-7; 11 nucleotides align to TRBD2. In germline, CDR1 is MGHRA, CDR2 YSYEKL. V lost 0 bases to trimming and J lost 2 bases; unmatched junction nucleotides: 12. The CDR3 runs to 19 residues.

V is TRBV2 and J is TRBJ2-7; D may correspond to TRBD1 or TRBD2 (6 bases each). Germline V lookup: CDR1 SNHLY, CDR2 FYNNEI. The V gene lost 5 bases and the J gene lost 1 base, with 12 bases spanning the gap. The length of the CDR3 is 14 residues. CDR3 region: CASSLEGGSYEQYV. The CDR3 DNA sequence: TGTGCCAGCAGTCTAGAGGGGGGTTCCTACGAGCAGTACGTC.

V usage is TRBV5-1 and J usage is TRBJ2-3; 11 nucleotides match TRBD2. This CDR3 has 15 residues. The germline V gene has CDR1 SGHRS and CDR2 YFSETQ. The V gene end was trimmed by 4 bases and the J gene end by 2 bases; junction bases not matched to a gene: 3. The CDR3 sequence is CASSVLAGDTDTQYF. CDR3 nucleotides: TGCGCCAGCAGCGTACTAGCGGGAGACACAGATACGCAGTATTTT.

The V gene is TRBV24-1, the J gene TRBJ2-3; D is uncertain. With 1 base removed from V and 7 bases from J, the gap between germline ends came to 5 bases. The CDR3 covers 12 residues. Germline lookup yields CDR1 KGHDR and CDR2 SFDVKD. CDR3 sequence (DNA): TGTGCCACCAGTGATTTCAAATATACGCAGTATTTT. Protein sequence: CATSDFKYTQYF.

This rearrangement joins TRBV6-4 to TRBJ1-1; TRBD1 agrees at 8 bases. This CDR3 comprises 15 residues. The germline gives CDR1 MRHNA, CDR2 SNTAGT. V shed 3 bases and J 4 bases; nucleotides not matched to a gene: 7. The CDR3 region is CASSETQGAATEAFF. DNA for the CDR3: TGTGCCAGCAGTGAAACCCAGGGGGCGGCCACTGAAGCTTTCTTT.

The chain recombines TRBV19 with TRBJ1-6; unclear D gene. Germline loops: CDR1 LNHDA, CDR2 SQIVND (reference sequence). This CDR3 has 13 residues. The V end was cut by 1 base, the J end by 12 bases, with 10 bases between. Here the CDR3 reads CASSIVTNRPLHF. In DNA form, the CDR3 reads TGTGCCAGTAGTATAGTAACCAACCGACCCCTCCACTTT.

The J gene is TRBJ2-5, the V gene TRBV2; 13 positions match TRBD2. This CDR3 is 15 amino acids long. Germline V gene data show CDR1 as SNHLY and CDR2 as FYNNEI. V lost 7 bases and J lost 2; bases outside the gene matches: 4. The CDR3 spells CASTGLAGEQETQYF. In nucleotides, the CDR3 is TGTGCCAGCACCGGACTAGCGGGGGAACAAGAGACCCAGTACTTC.

This chain joins TRBV7-2 and TRBJ2-4; TRBD1 is a possible D gene (7 bases). CDR1 SGHTA and CDR2 FQGNSA come from the germline V gene. With 3 bases removed from V and 4 bases from J, the gap between germline ends came to 10 bases. The CDR3 runs 14 residues. CDR3: CASSFAGGKNIQYF. The CDR3 DNA reads TGTGCCAGCAGCTTTGCAGGGGGGAAAAACATTCAGTACTTC.